This T cell receptor (beta chain) was identified in a study of blood T cell repertoires in COVID-19. Study-level background: Sources were T cells, B-cell-depleted T cells, or PBMCs; the material itself was cDNA or gDNA.

The CDR3 is 11 residues long. The germline V gene has CDR1 DFQATT and CDR2 SNEGSKA (reference sequence). Trimming cost V 7 bases and J 4 bases, with 8 bases left between them. TCRdb's copy holds only in-frame clones and misses some; the assay was immunoSEQ multiplex PCR. The sample consists of approximately 310,000 clones, around 87% of them appearing once. This TCR was sampled from a woman between 45 and 60 years old who had recovered from COVID-19. Input material: peripheral blood. V gene TRBV20-1 combines with J gene TRBJ2-1; D not resolved. CDR3: CSGAVYNEQFF. As DNA, the CDR3 is TGCAGTGGCGCTGTTTACAATGAGCAGTTCTTC.